This TCR beta chain was recorded in a study of T cell changes during pregnancy in multiple sclerosis. V lost 10 bases and J 4 bases, leaving 17 bases between the germline ends. CDR1 ENHRY and CDR2 SYGVKD come from the germline V gene. The length of the CDR3 is 14 residues. This table comes from immunoSEQ multiplex PCR, and its TCRdb copy is limited to in-frame clones, with some not included. The sample has about 42,000 clones, more than 90% seen once; the top ten hold approximately 0.5%. The chain employs TRBV10-3 and TRBJ2-1, with D tentatively TRBD2 (5 bases). This clonotype was obtained from a female donor in good health, enrolled as a control in a pregnancy study. Sequences were derived from CD4+ T cells from peripheral blood mononuclear cells, sampled in the second trimester of pregnancy. The CDR3 DNA sequence: TGTGCCACCTCCCGGGCGGGCCCATACAATGAGCAGTTCTTC. The encoded protein is CATSRAGPYNEQFF.